The 22 T cell receptor beta chains below come from one sample, sequenced in a study of beta chain features in type 1 diabetes. The investigators reverse transcribed all of the isolated RNA, so they sequenced expressed TCRB transcripts. Only in-frame clones appear in the TCRdb table, and some are missing; sequencing was by immunoSEQ multiplex PCR. The repertoire holds fewer than 250,000 clones, with 11% to 15% as singletons. The sequencing sample was made of naive CD4+ T cells from blood. These receptors all stem from a woman aged 40 to 50 in good health.

The chain is built from TRBV11-2 and TRBJ1-6; D might be TRBD1 (5 bases). With 8 bases removed from V and 7 bases from J, the gap between germline ends came to 24 bases. The CDR3 extends over 17 amino acids. The germline V gene has CDR1 SGHAT and CDR2 FQNNGV. Written as DNA, the CDR3 is TGTGCCAGCGACAGCTTGGGGCAGGGCAAAGCAAATTCACCCCTCCACTTT. As protein: CASDSLGQGKANSPLHF.

This clone was seen a few times. This chain uses TRBV5-4 with TRBJ2-3; TRBD1 matches 8 bases. Germline V gives CDR1 SGHNT, CDR2 YYREEE (reference sequence). The CDR3 is made up of 13 amino acids. With V trimmed by 6 bases and J by 3 bases, 3 bases remained unmatched. CDR3 in amino acids: CASTRQGTDTQYF. The CDR3 DNA reads TGTGCCAGCACCCGACAGGGGACAGATACGCAGTATTTT.

The V and J genes are TRBV7-9 and TRBJ1-2; 8 positions match TRBD1. With 3 bases clipped from V and 11 bases from J, the junction kept 14 bases outside the gene matches. Per germline, CDR1 SEHNR and CDR2 FQNEAQ (reference sequence). The CDR3 length is 15 residues. The CDR3 spells CASSLSPDRASRYTF. In nucleotides, the CDR3 is TGTGCCAGCAGCTTGAGCCCGGACAGGGCTTCGAGATACACCTTC.

This clone turned up a few times. Other DNA sequences in the sample encode the same CDR3. Here the CDR3 DNA reads TGTGCCAGCAGCGTAGCAGCGGGGCGACAAGAGACCCAGTACTTC. Its protein product is CASSVAAGRQETQYF. The chain recombines TRBV9 with TRBJ2-5, with TRBD2 matching over 7 bases. Germline lookup yields CDR1 SGDLS and CDR2 YYNGEE. The trim removed 0 bases at V and 2 bases at J, leaving 4 bases unmatched. This CDR3 is built from 15 residues.

This clone occurred a few times. V gene TRBV6-6 combines with J gene TRBJ1-2; 8 nucleotides agree with TRBD1. Germline V CDR1 and CDR2: MNHNY, SVGAGI (reference sequence). The CDR3 extends over 13 amino acids. V gave up 5 bases and J gave up 5 bases; unmatched junction bases: 4. This CDR3 reads CASSQGAGYGYTF. The CDR3 DNA reads TGTGCCAGCAGTCAGGGGGCAGGGTATGGCTACACCTTC.

This rearrangement joins TRBV9 to TRBJ1-3, with a tentative D call TRBD1 (5 bases). The length of the CDR3 is 15 residues. Trimming left V 0 bases short and J 1 base short, with 8 bases between. Germline V lookup: CDR1 SGDLS, CDR2 YYNGEE. The chain's CDR3 is CASSVAGTSGNTIYF. The CDR3 DNA is TGTGCCAGCAGCGTAGCAGGGACTTCTGGAAACACCATATATTTT.

This clone was found a few times. This chain links TRBV5-4 with TRBJ1-6; D is uncertain. Germline CDR1 is SGHNT and CDR2 is YYREEE (reference sequence). The CDR3 has 12 residues. The germline V and J ends were trimmed by 7 bases and 8 bases, with 10 bases remaining between them. The CDR3 region has the DNA TGTGCCAGCGGGAGTATGGATTCACCCCTCCACTTT. Translated, it gives CASGSMDSPLHF.

The chain employs TRBV5-4 and TRBJ2-7, with D perhaps matching TRBD1 (5 bases). The CDR3 extends over 15 amino acids. The germline CDR1 and CDR2 sequences are SGHNT and YYREEE (reference sequence). Trimming took 0 bases from V and 2 from J, leaving 12 bases between them. CDR3: CASSLDRAGTYEQYF. Here the CDR3 DNA reads TGTGCCAGCAGCTTGGATCGGGCAGGGACCTACGAGCAGTACTTC.

In this sample, this clone turned up a few times. This rearrangement joins TRBV7-2 to TRBJ1-4; no firm D call. CDR3 length: 15 amino acids. Looked up from germline, CDR1 is SGHTA and CDR2 is FQGNSA. V lost 1 base, J lost 4 bases, and 10 bases lay in between. The CDR3 protein is CASSLDPGSNEKLFF. DNA for the CDR3: TGTGCCAGCAGCTTAGATCCCGGGAGTAATGAAAAACTGTTTTTT.

This clone was detected a few times. The chain links TRBV28 to TRBJ1-2; D ambiguous. Germline CDR1 reads MDHEN; CDR2 reads SYDVKM. With 5 bases removed from V and 8 bases from J, the gap between germline ends came to 6 bases. This CDR3 region has 10 residues. Here the CDR3 reads CASSNEGYTF. In DNA form, the CDR3 reads TGTGCCAGCAGTAACGAGGGCTACACCTTC.

This clone occurred many times. This chain uses TRBV7-9 with TRBJ2-1; 13 bases are shared with TRBD2. V was clipped by 10 bases and J by 6 bases; unmatched bases: 9. The CDR3 covers 15 residues. Per germline, CDR1 SEHNR and CDR2 FQNEAQ (reference sequence). CDR3 in DNA: TGTGCCACCCAGTTACTAGCGGGGGGGCTCAATGAGCAGTTCTTC. It codes for CATQLLAGGLNEQFF.

The chain recombines TRBV4-3 with TRBJ1-6; 7 nucleotides line up with TRBD1. The V segment lost 4 bases and the J segment 6 bases; nucleotides outside the gene matches: 6. CDR1 LGHNA and CDR2 YSLEER come from the germline V gene. CDR3 size: 15 residues. CDR3 loop: CASSLNRGSNSPLHF. The CDR3 DNA sequence: TGCGCCAGCAGCCTAAACAGGGGTAGTAATTCACCCCTCCACTTT.

This clone was seen a handful of times. The chain carries TRBV5-1 and TRBJ2-5; D gene ambiguous. The CDR3 is 12 residues long. Trimming cost V 2 bases and J 3 bases, with 5 bases left between them. Germline V CDR1 and CDR2: SGHRS, YFSETQ. CDR3 loop: CASSFTEETQYF. In DNA form, the CDR3 reads TGCGCCAGCAGCTTTACAGAAGAGACCCAGTACTTC.

This clone has only a few counts. V usage is TRBV7-2 and J usage is TRBJ1-1; TRBD1 is a possible D gene (6 bases). The CDR3 is made up of 15 amino acids. V was trimmed by 5 bases and J by 5 bases, leaving 18 bases between them. CDR1 SGHTA and CDR2 FQGNSA come from the germline V gene. CDR3: CASSPPTGSGTEAFF. CDR3 sequence (DNA): TGTGCCAGCAGCCCCCCCACAGGGTCGGGGACTGAAGCTTTCTTT.

This clone showed up just a few times. The gene calls are TRBV19 and TRBJ2-1; TRBD2 agrees at 7 bases. Trimming at V came to 3 bases and at J to 4 bases, leaving 6 bases not matched to a gene. This CDR3 has 15 amino acids. The V gene's germline CDR1 is LNHDA and CDR2 SQIVND (reference sequence). The DNA of the CDR3 is TGTGCCAGTAGTATGTCTAGCGGAAATTACAATGAGCAGTTCTTC. This codes for CASSMSSGNYNEQFF. Filled out from reference TRBV19 and TRBJ2-1, the complete variable domain reads DGGITQSPKYLFRKEGQNVTLSCEQNLNHDAMYWYRQDPGQGLRLIYYSQIVNDFQKGDIAEGYSVSREKKESFPLTVTSAQKNPTAFYLCASSMSSGNYNEQFFGPGTRLTVL.

This clone was counted a few times. The J gene is TRBJ1-3, the V gene TRBV5-1; maybe TRBD1 (6 bases). The CDR3 loop spans 16 amino acids. CDR1 and CDR2 (germline): SGHRS, YFSETQ. Trimming stripped 2 bases from V and 0 bases from J, with 12 bases between. The CDR3 spells CASSFNGQLSGNTIYF. The CDR3 region has the DNA TGCGCCAGCAGCTTCAATGGACAGCTCTCTGGAAACACCATATATTTT.

This clone was counted between two and nine times. This sequence joins TRBV18 and TRBJ2-7, with 10 bases lining up with TRBD1. Germline V gene data show CDR1 as KGHSH and CDR2 as LQKENI. Germline trimming cut 3 bases from V and 5 bases from J; bases unmatched to any gene: 7. This CDR3 contains 15 residues. The CDR3 region has the DNA TGTGCCAGCTCACCCGGTGTGGGACAGGGGAACGAGCAGTACTTC. Translated, it gives CASSPGVGQGNEQYF. The whole variable domain, remainder taken from reference TRBV18 and TRBJ2-7, is NAGVMQNPRHLVRRRGQEARLRCSPMKGHSHVYWYRQLPEEGLKFMVYLQKENIIDESGMPKERFSAEFPKEGPSILRIQQVVRGDSAAYFCASSPGVGQGNEQYFGPGTRLTVT.

The chain joins TRBV6-1 to TRBJ2-1; 9 bases match TRBD1. Germline trimming cut 2 bases from V and 4 bases from J; bases unmatched to any gene: 3. Germline CDR1 MNHNS, CDR2 SASEGT. The CDR3 totals 15 residues. As DNA, the CDR3 is TGTGCCAGCAGTGAAACCGGGACAGGGTACAATGAGCAGTTCTTC. It is translated as CASSETGTGYNEQFF.

In the case of this clone: A read error may produce the germline difference seen at one junction end. The J gene is TRBJ2-2, the V gene TRBV4-3, with 9 bases that match TRBD1. This CDR3 comprises 16 residues. Germline CDR1 LGHNA, CDR2 YSLEER. This CDR3 is CASSRGQGANTRELFF. Written as DNA, the CDR3 is TGCGCCAGCAGCCGGGGACAGGGCGCGAACACCAGGGAGCTGTTTTTT.

The V gene is TRBV27, the J gene TRBJ1-2, with 11 bases lining up with TRBD1. Germline CDR1 is MNHEY and CDR2 is SMNVEV (reference sequence). J was trimmed by 8 bases and V by 6 bases; bases with no gene match: 5. The CDR3 is made up of 13 amino acids. The CDR3 region has the DNA TGTGCCAGCAGCCAGGGACAGGGGGGCGGCTACACCTTC. Amino acid sequence: CASSQGQGGGYTF.

In this sample, this clone turned up a few times. The rearrangement uses TRBV18 and TRBJ2-7; 9 nucleotides agree with TRBD1. CDR3 length: 13 amino acids. The trim removed 3 bases at V and 5 bases at J, leaving 2 bases unmatched. Germline loops: CDR1 KGHSH, CDR2 LQKENI. CDR3 protein: CASSPWDRDEQYF. DNA for the CDR3: TGTGCCAGCTCACCTTGGGACAGGGACGAGCAGTACTTC.

The gene calls are TRBV9 and TRBJ2-3, with 8 positions matching TRBD2. V gave up 0 bases and J gave up 6 bases; unmatched junction bases: 6. Germline V gene lookup returns CDR1 SGDLS and CDR2 YYNGEE. The CDR3 runs to 15 residues. CDR3 sequence reads: CASSVEIRGGDTQYF. DNA for the CDR3: TGTGCCAGCAGCGTAGAGATTCGGGGGGGGGATACGCAGTATTTT.